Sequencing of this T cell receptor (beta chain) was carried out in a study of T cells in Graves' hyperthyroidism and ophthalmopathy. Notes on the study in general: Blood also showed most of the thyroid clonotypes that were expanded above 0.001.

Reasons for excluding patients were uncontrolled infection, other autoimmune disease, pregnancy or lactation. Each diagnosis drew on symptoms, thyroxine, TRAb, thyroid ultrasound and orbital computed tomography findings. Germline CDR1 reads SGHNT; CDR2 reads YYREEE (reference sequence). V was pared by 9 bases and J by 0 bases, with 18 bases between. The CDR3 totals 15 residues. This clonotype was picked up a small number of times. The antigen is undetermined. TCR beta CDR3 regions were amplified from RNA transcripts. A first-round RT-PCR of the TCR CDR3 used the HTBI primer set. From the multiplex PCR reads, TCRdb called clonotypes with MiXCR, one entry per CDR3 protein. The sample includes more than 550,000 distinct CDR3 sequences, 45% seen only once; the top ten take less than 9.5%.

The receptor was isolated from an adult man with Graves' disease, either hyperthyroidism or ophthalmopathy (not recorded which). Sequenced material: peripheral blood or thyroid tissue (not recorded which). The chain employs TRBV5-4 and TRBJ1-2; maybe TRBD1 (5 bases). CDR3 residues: CATRDGGRTNYGYTF. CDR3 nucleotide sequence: TGTGCCACCCGAGATGGGGGGAGGACTAACTATGGCTACACCTTC.